The entry below describes one T cell receptor beta chain. Its antigen is unknown. cDNA molecules, individually, were tagged with unique molecular identifiers. Each CDR3 protein is one row after TCRdb ran MiXCR on the 5' RACE reads. The sample contains some 66,000 distinct CDR3 sequences, roughly 10% of which appear only once. The data are from a study of early T cells in non-severe SARS-CoV-2 infection. Study in general: Sequencing used unsorted whole-blood bulk RNA, so chains lack pairing. Study outcomes and limitations: VDJdb-based annotation leaned toward anti-spike CD8 responses and missed private and CD4 specificities.

The CDR3 contains 13 residues. Between the trimmed V and J ends, which lost 5 bases and 3 bases, there was a span of 9 bases. Germline lookup yields CDR1 SEHNR and CDR2 FQNEAQ (reference sequence). The source of this sequence is an adult who was a healthcare worker with PCR-confirmed SARS-CoV-2 infection or an uninfected control (not recorded which). Sample: whole blood. This rearrangement joins TRBV7-9 to TRBJ2-3, with a tentative D call TRBD2 (5 bases). The CDR3 nucleotides read TGTGCCAGCAGCCCGTCGGGGACAGATACGCAGTATTTT. Translation gives CASSPSGTDTQYF.